This T cell receptor beta chain was recorded in a study of T cell repertoires and HLA-DP antigens. V was clipped by 5 bases and J by 5 bases; unmatched bases: 11. CDR1 is SGHTA and CDR2 is FQGNSA in the germline V gene. This CDR3 has 15 residues. Primers targeted 54 TRBV and 13 TRBJ segments. Assay used: immunoSEQ multiplex PCR; TCRdb lists only in-frame clones, some missing. The sample has roughly 70,000 clones; roughly 75% are singletons. In the case of this clone: Its target is not known.

The source is a man aged 55 to 70 in good health and CMV-seronegative. The chain is built from TRBV7-2 and TRBJ1-2; 7 bases match TRBD1. The sample taken for sequencing was CD4+ T cells from PBMCs. This CDR3 reads CASSPRDRLKYGYTF. DNA for the CDR3: TGTGCCAGCAGCCCTCGGGACAGACTTAAATATGGCTACACCTTC. The complete variable domain, with remaining parts taken from reference TRBV7-2 and TRBJ1-2, reads GAGVSQSPSNKVTEKGKDVELRCDPISGHTALYWYRQSLGQGLEFLIYFQGNSAPDKSGLPSDRFSAERTGGSVSTLTIQRTQQEDSAVYLCASSPRDRLKYGYTFGSGTRLTVV.